Each of the 9 T cell receptor beta chains below was sequenced from the same sample in a study of blood T cell repertoires in COVID-19. Generated by immunoSEQ multiplex PCR, the TCRdb table keeps only in-frame clones and is missing some. Altogether about 160,000 clones are present, roughly 87% being singletons, with the ten largest covering about 7%. The sample consisted of PBMCs or T cells enriched from blood (not recorded which). These TCRs come from a woman between 50 and 59 years old who had recovered from COVID-19.

CDR3 in DNA: TGTGCCAGCAGCTTCAGGGGTGGAGAGACCCAGTACTTC. This translates into CASSFRGGETQYF. The gene calls are TRBV12-3 or TRBV12-4 and TRBJ2-5; a weak D match, TRBD1 (6 bases). V was trimmed by 6 bases and J by 4 bases, leaving 12 bases between them. The CDR3 runs to 13 residues.

J is TRBJ2-7 and V is TRBV5-1, with TRBD1 matching 7 bases. The CDR3 loop spans 14 amino acids. J lost 2 bases, V lost 3 bases, and 5 bases had no gene match. Per the germline V gene, CDR1 is SGHRS and CDR2 is YFSETQ. CDR3 nucleotides: TGCGCCAGCAGCTCTCAGACAGGGCCCTACGAGCAGTACTTC. This translates into CASSSQTGPYEQYF.

The genes are TRBV5-1 and TRBJ1-6; D may be TRBD1 (6 bases). CDR1 and CDR2 from the germline V gene are SGHRS and YFSETQ. The length of the CDR3 is 14 residues. Trimming stripped 0 bases from V and 7 bases from J, with 8 bases between. Here the CDR3 DNA reads TGCGCCAGCAGCTTGGGGCAGGGGAATTCACCCCTCCACTTT. Protein: CASSLGQGNSPLHF.

The gene calls are TRBV12-3 or TRBV12-4 and TRBJ1-2; a weak D match, TRBD1 (6 bases). The CDR3 has 13 amino acids. V was shortened by 2 bases and J by 4 bases, with 8 bases between the two germline ends. CDR3 sequence reads: CASSLIQGYGYTF. DNA for the CDR3: TGTGCCAGCAGTTTAATACAGGGCTATGGCTACACCTTC.

This clone was found a few times. The gene calls are TRBV11-2 and TRBJ2-2; tentatively, D is TRBD1 (6 bases). V was clipped by 5 bases and J by 0 bases, with 13 bases between them. CDR3 length: 16 residues. Germline V lookup: CDR1 SGHAT, CDR2 FQNNGV. Written as DNA, the CDR3 is TGTGCCAGCAGCCAGGGGTCCCGGTCGAACACCGGGGAGCTGTTTTTT. Translation: CASSQGSRSNTGELFF. Together with reference TRBV11-2 and TRBJ2-2, the CDR3 gives the full variable domain: EAGVAQSPRYKIIEKRQSVAFWCNPISGHATLYWYQQILGQGPKLLIQFQNNGVVDDSQLPKDRFSAERLKGVDSTLKIQPAKLEDSAVYLCASSQGSRSNTGELFFGEGSRLTVL.

This clone was seen a few times. This chain joins TRBV6-2 or TRBV6-3 and TRBJ1-5, with 8 nucleotides matching TRBD1. The CDR3 sequence is 15 residues long. Trimming at V came to 4 bases and at J to 11 bases, leaving 13 bases not matched to a gene. CDR1 and CDR2 (germline): MNHEY, SVGEGT. CDR3 nucleotides: TGTGCCAGCAGTTCTGCGGGACAGGCTCCTGGGGCCCAGCATTTT. Protein product: CASSSAGQAPGAQHF.

The chain recombines TRBV5-1 with TRBJ2-7, with D tentatively TRBD2 (5 bases). The germline gives CDR1 SGHRS, CDR2 YFSETQ. The ends were cut back, 0 bases at V and 0 bases at J, with 19 bases in the middle. The CDR3 sequence is 18 residues long. CDR3 sequence reads: CASSLESSGQVSSYEQYF. CDR3 DNA: TGCGCCAGCAGCTTGGAAAGCAGCGGCCAGGTCAGCTCCTACGAGCAGTACTTC.

The chain carries TRBV4-2 and TRBJ1-4; D uncertain. Trimming took 0 bases from V and 5 from J, leaving 7 bases between them. Looked up from germline, CDR1 is LGHNA and CDR2 is YNFKEQ. The CDR3 contains 14 residues. The chain's CDR3 is CASSQDRRNEKLFF. The CDR3 region has the DNA TGTGCCAGCAGCCAAGATCGCAGGAATGAAAAACTGTTTTTT.

This sequence joins TRBV7-9 and TRBJ2-1, with 9 positions matching TRBD2. From germline, CDR1 is SEHNR and CDR2 FQNEAQ (reference sequence). The length of the CDR3 is 14 residues. J was trimmed by 7 bases and V by 3 bases; bases with no gene match: 4. CDR3 sequence (DNA): TGTGCCAGCAGCTTGGCTAGCGGGACTAATGAGCAGTTCTTC. Its protein product is CASSLASGTNEQFF.